The T cell receptor beta chain described here comes from a study of vaccination effects on CD4 cells after COVID-19. Turning to the study itself: Participants were given two doses of BNT162b2 or mRNA-1273 vaccine.

On this clone itself: Its antigen is undetermined.

The ViraFEST assay expanded antigen-specific CD4+ T cells with viral peptide pools before sequencing. Cells that had been cultured for roughly ten days were the source of isolated CD4+ T cells. People in the vaccine group had not been infected with SARS-CoV-2 before, and their nucleocapsid antibodies were negative. PBMC were cultured at under 2.5 million per well with approximately 10 IU/ml IL-2 and 10 ug/ml peptides. Assay used: immunoSEQ multiplex PCR; TCRdb lists only in-frame clones, some missing. The profile covers tens of thousands of clones, with approximately 76% appearing a single time and approximately 2.8% taken by the ten largest. The V gene's germline CDR1 is SGHRS and CDR2 YFSETQ. This CDR3 contains 13 residues. V lost 0 bases and J lost 6, with 8 bases in between.

The sequence came from a human donor who received a COVID-19 vaccine. V gene TRBV5-1 combines with J gene TRBJ2-3; D is undetermined. The source was CD4+ T cells from PBMCs cultured with HCoV-NL63 spike peptides, collected before COVID-19 vaccination. CDR3 amino acids: CASSLAELDTQYF. As DNA, the CDR3 is TGCGCCAGCAGCTTGGCCGAATTGGATACGCAGTATTTT.